This T cell receptor beta chain is from a study of control samples from healthy donors and cancer patients. Profiled with immunoSEQ multiplex PCR; TCRdb holds only in-frame clones, not every one. This table has 90,000 or so clones, roughly nine tenths appearing once. Trimming shortened V by 0 bases and J by 7 bases, and 5 bases separated the two germline ends. CDR1 is SGDLS and CDR2 is YYNGEE in the germline V gene. The CDR3 has 12 residues. The source material was PBMCs. The genes are TRBV9 and TRBJ2-1; D unclear. The clonotype originates from a woman in her 50s with colorectal cancer. The CDR3 coding sequence is TGTGCCAGCAGCGTAGGGCATAATGAGCAGTTCTTC. Translating it yields CASSVGHNEQFF. Filled out from reference TRBV9 and TRBJ2-1, the complete variable domain reads DSGVTQTPKHLITATGQRVTLRCSPRSGDLSVYWYQQSLDQGLQFLIQYYNGEERAKGNILERFSAQQFPDLHSELNLSSLELGDSALYFCASSVGHNEQFFGPGTRLTVL.